The next 24 T cell receptor beta chains were all read from a single sample in a study of blood T cell repertoires in COVID-19. The repertoire was sequenced with immunoSEQ multiplex PCR; TCRdb's copy has only in-frame clones and lacks some. The table records almost 300,000 clones, around 87% of them present only once. Sequencing was performed on peripheral blood. The origin of the receptors is a man between 65 and 85 years old with acute or convalescent COVID-19.

J is TRBJ2-5 and V is TRBV3-1 (or the pseudogene TRBV3-2), with TRBD2 matching 12 bases. V shed 4 bases and J 5 bases; nucleotides not matched to a gene: 2. The CDR3 consists of 14 residues. Germline CDR1 LGHDT, CDR2 YNNKEL (reference sequence). CDR3 in amino acids: CASSRLAGDETQYF. The CDR3 DNA reads as TGTGCCAGCAGCCGACTAGCGGGGGATGAGACCCAGTACTTC.

The chain uses TRBV27 and TRBJ2-1; the D gene is possibly TRBD2 (6 bases). Trimming cost V 5 bases and J 0 bases, with 11 bases left between them. CDR1 is MNHEY and CDR2 is SMNVEV in the germline V gene (reference sequence). CDR3 size: 15 residues. This CDR3 is CASSGGRSSYNEQFF. In DNA, the CDR3 is TGTGCCAGCAGTGGGGGGAGGAGCTCCTACAATGAGCAGTTCTTC.

Only a few counts were recorded for this clone. The chain employs TRBV24-1 and TRBJ1-5; D is undetermined. V was pared by 2 bases and J by 4 bases, with 11 bases between. CDR3 length: 15 residues. Germline values: CDR1 KGHDR, CDR2 SFDVKD. CDR3 protein: CATSDSKPGNQPQHF. CDR3 sequence (DNA): TGTGCCACCAGTGATTCCAAACCGGGGAATCAGCCCCAGCATTTT.

This clone was detected only a few times. This sequence joins TRBV5-1 and TRBJ2-3, with 7 nucleotides matching TRBD2. This CDR3 has 15 amino acids. V shed 0 bases and J 6 bases; nucleotides not matched to a gene: 7. Germline V gene sequence: CDR1 SGHRS, CDR2 YFSETQ. The CDR3 coding sequence is TGCGCCAGCAGCTTGGAGCGGGGACCTACGGATACGCAGTATTTT. Residues: CASSLERGPTDTQYF.

J is TRBJ1-5 and V is TRBV11-2; D unclear. Germline V lookup: CDR1 SGHAT, CDR2 FQNNGV. The CDR3 is made up of 14 amino acids. The V end was cut by 1 base, the J end by 9 bases, with 13 bases between. In nucleotides, the CDR3 is TGTGCCAGCAGCTTAGCGGCAGGTTTAGGGCCCCAGCATTTT. This gives the protein CASSLAAGLGPQHF. Combining the CDR3 with reference TRBV11-2 and TRBJ1-5 gives the whole variable domain EAGVAQSPRYKIIEKRQSVAFWCNPISGHATLYWYQQILGQGPKLLIQFQNNGVVDDSQLPKDRFSAERLKGVDSTLKIQPAKLEDSAVYLCASSLAAGLGPQHFGDGTRLSIL.

The chain couples TRBV7-6 to TRBJ2-1; D not certain. This CDR3 has 16 residues. Germline V CDR1 and CDR2: SGHVS, FNYEAQ. The germline V and J ends were trimmed by 5 bases and 0 bases, with 14 bases remaining between them. CDR3 in DNA: TGTGCCAGCAGCGCCGACTCTCCCTCCTCCTACAATGAGCAGTTCTTC. Protein sequence: CASSADSPSSYNEQFF.

J is TRBJ2-7 and V is TRBV19; possible D gene TRBD2, 6 bases. With 4 bases removed from V and 3 bases from J, the gap between germline ends came to 13 bases. Germline CDR1 reads LNHDA; CDR2 reads SQIVND (reference sequence). The CDR3 is made up of 14 amino acids. Here the CDR3 reads CASSTAGFGYEQYF. CDR3 DNA: TGTGCCAGTAGTACTGCGGGGTTTGGCTACGAGCAGTACTTC.

The V and J genes are TRBV5-6 and TRBJ1-5; weak D call: TRBD1 (6 bases). Germline values: CDR1 SGHDT, CDR2 YYEEEE. This CDR3 has 17 residues. Between the trimmed V and J ends, which lost 1 base and 6 bases, there was a span of 20 bases. CDR3 nucleotides: TGTGCCAGCAGCTTGTACCAGACGGGGGGCTCAGGTCAGCCCCAGCATTTT. Its protein product is CASSLYQTGGSGQPQHF.

The J gene is TRBJ1-2, the V gene TRBV4-2; perhaps TRBD1 as D (6 bases). Germline CDR1 and CDR2: LGHNA and YNFKEQ. The CDR3 consists of 13 residues. V was pared by 4 bases and J by 3 bases, with 9 bases between. The CDR3 sequence: CASSLTGDYGYTF. The CDR3 DNA reads TGTGCCAGCAGCCTGACAGGAGACTATGGCTACACCTTC.

This clone showed up just once. The chain recombines TRBV4-3 with TRBJ2-4, with D possibly matching TRBD2 (5 bases). This CDR3 is 13 amino acids long. In germline, CDR1 is LGHNA, CDR2 YSLEER. Between the trimmed V and J ends, which lost 4 bases and 4 bases, there was a span of 8 bases. This chain's CDR3 is CASSPGKKNIQYF. The CDR3 DNA is TGCGCCAGCAGCCCCGGGAAAAAAAACATTCAGTACTTC.

The chain recombines TRBV9 with TRBJ2-3; possible D gene TRBD2, 5 bases. The V gene lost 0 bases and the J gene lost 8 bases, with 10 bases spanning the gap. CDR3 length equals 13 residues. Per the germline V gene, CDR1 is SGDLS and CDR2 is YYNGEE. The CDR3 DNA follows: TGTGCCAGCAGCGTAGCTTCCGAGGGTACGCAGTATTTT. This codes for CASSVASEGTQYF.

V and J are TRBV2 and TRBJ1-2; D uncertain. The CDR3 consists of 14 residues. V was cut by 4 bases and J by 3 bases, with 12 bases left in between. CDR1 is SNHLY, CDR2 FYNNEI, per germline. The CDR3 reads CASSVQTGDYGYTF. The CDR3 DNA sequence: TGTGCCAGCAGTGTGCAGACTGGAGACTATGGCTACACCTTC.

The chain has TRBV7-8 and TRBJ2-3; possible D gene TRBD2, 6 bases. Germline V lookup: CDR1 SGHVS, CDR2 FQNEAQ. The V gene lost 3 bases and the J gene lost 5 bases, with 15 bases spanning the gap. The CDR3 has 15 amino acids. The CDR3 is CASSFGGTGRDTQYF. For the CDR3, the DNA is TGTGCCAGCAGCTTCGGCGGGACTGGCAGAGATACGCAGTATTTT. The variable domain in full, with the rest retrieved from reference TRBV7-8 and TRBJ2-3, is GAGVSQSPRYKVAKRGQDVALRCDPISGHVSLFWYQQALGQGPEFLTYFQNEAQLDKSGLPSDRFFAERPEGSVSTLKIQRTQQEDSAVYLCASSFGGTGRDTQYFGPGTRLTVL.

This clone was picked up a small number of times. The chain employs TRBV11-2 and TRBJ2-7; D gene ambiguous. V lost 2 bases and J 3 bases, leaving 5 bases between the germline ends. The CDR3 has 12 amino acids. Germline CDR1 and CDR2: SGHAT and FQNNGV. The CDR3 region is CASSLSVYEQYF. In nucleotides, the CDR3 is TGTGCCAGCAGCTTATCTGTCTACGAGCAGTACTTC. The full variable domain, in which reference TRBV11-2 and TRBJ2-7 provide the parts outside the CDR3, is EAGVAQSPRYKIIEKRQSVAFWCNPISGHATLYWYQQILGQGPKLLIQFQNNGVVDDSQLPKDRFSAERLKGVDSTLKIQPAKLEDSAVYLCASSLSVYEQYFGPGTRLTVT.

The rearrangement links TRBV7-9 to TRBJ1-1, with 10 bases aligning to TRBD1. The germline V gene has CDR1 SEHNR and CDR2 FQNEAQ (reference sequence). The CDR3 runs 15 residues. V lost 5 bases to trimming and J lost 5 bases; unmatched junction nucleotides: 8. CDR3 amino acids: CASSATGGRGTEAFF. The CDR3 coding sequence is TGTGCCAGCAGCGCGACAGGGGGCCGAGGTACTGAAGCTTTCTTT.

Here the CDR3 DNA reads TGTGCCAGCAGCCAAGCCAGACAGGGACGTTCTGGCGAGCAGTACTTC. This translates into CASSQARQGRSGEQYF. The rearrangement links TRBV3-1 (or the pseudogene TRBV3-2) to TRBJ2-7; 7 bases line up with TRBD1. The trim removed 1 base at V and 6 bases at J, leaving 12 bases unmatched. Germline V gene lookup returns CDR1 LGHDT and CDR2 YNNKEL (reference sequence). CDR3 length: 16 residues.

CDR3 DNA: TGTGCCAGCAGCTTGGATTCCGGGACTGACTACACCTTC. It translates to CASSLDSGTDYTF. J is TRBJ1-2 and V is TRBV11-2; possible D gene TRBD1, 5 bases. The germline gives CDR1 SGHAT, CDR2 FQNNGV. Trimming took off 3 bases at V and 10 bases at J, with 15 bases between the two ends. The length of the CDR3 is 13 residues.

This chain links TRBV3-1 (or the pseudogene TRBV3-2) with TRBJ2-7; 10 bases are a match to TRBD2. Germline CDR1 LGHDT, CDR2 YNNKEL (reference sequence). The J segment lost 6 bases and the V segment lost 7 bases, leaving 9 bases of the junction unmatched. CDR3 size: 14 residues. The CDR3, as DNA: TGTGCCAGCACCGCTAGCGGGAGCGCCCGCGAGCAGTACTTC. Its protein product is CASTASGSAREQYF.

The chain employs TRBV28 and TRBJ2-4; 7 bases map to TRBD1. V shed 5 bases, J shed 11 bases, and the junction held 12 bases outside the gene matches. Germline V lookup: CDR1 MDHEN, CDR2 SYDVKM. CDR3 size: 14 residues. In nucleotides, the CDR3 is TGTGCCAGCAGTCCCGGAGCGAACAGGGGACTTCAGTACTTC. It is translated as CASSPGANRGLQYF.

CDR3 loop: CASKDRGGSPLHF. The CDR3 region has the DNA TGCGCCAGCAAGGACAGGGGAGGATCACCCCTCCACTTT. The chain has TRBV5-1 and TRBJ1-6; 9 bases are a match to TRBD1. V lost 6 bases to trimming and J lost 10 bases; unmatched junction nucleotides: 5. CDR1 is SGHRS, CDR2 YFSETQ, per germline. This CDR3 has 13 amino acids.

The chain combines TRBV15 with TRBJ2-3, with D hard to call. CDR3 length: 13 amino acids. Germline V gene lookup returns CDR1 LNHNV and CDR2 YYDKDF (reference sequence). Trimming pared 1 base from V and 6 bases from J, leaving 8 bases between. The CDR3 here is CATSRVKSDTQYF. In nucleotides, the CDR3 is TGTGCCACCAGCAGAGTAAAATCCGATACGCAGTATTTT.

V usage is TRBV29-1 and J usage is TRBJ2-7; 9 nucleotides line up with TRBD2. The CDR3 length is 13 residues. V trimming: 6 bases; J trimming: 1 base; junction bases outside the gene matches: 4. The V gene's germline CDR1 is SQVTM and CDR2 ANQGSEA. DNA for the CDR3: TGCAGCGTAGTACTAGCGGGTTCCTACGAGCAGTACTTC. Amino acids: CSVVLAGSYEQYF.

The chain employs TRBV6-2 or TRBV6-3 and TRBJ2-5, with 10 bases that match TRBD2. Losses at the gene ends were 2 bases for V and 3 bases for J; bases not matched to a gene: 3. The CDR3 has 15 residues. The V gene's germline CDR1 is MNHEY and CDR2 SVGEGT. CDR3 amino acids: CASSYLAGVKETQYF. The CDR3, as DNA: TGTGCCAGCAGTTACCTAGCGGGAGTTAAAGAGACCCAGTACTTC.

V gene TRBV2 combines with J gene TRBJ2-2; no clear D gene. V lost 2 bases and J lost 6, with 7 bases in between. Germline V gene sequence: CDR1 SNHLY, CDR2 FYNNEI. The CDR3 is made up of 13 amino acids. The CDR3 reads CASSERTAGELFF. The DNA of the CDR3 is TGTGCCAGCAGTGAACGAACAGCCGGGGAGCTGTTTTTT.